The entry below gives a single TCR beta chain sequence along with its context. Semi-nested PCR with Nested Universal Primer A followed constant-region reverse priming of full-length variable regions. TCRdb ran MiXCR on the 5' RACE reads and lists one entry per CDR3 protein. The sample has tens of thousands of distinct CDR3 sequences, 27% seen once. Treg sorting used a CD4+CD25+CD127-/low gate. The sample taken for sequencing was tumor-infiltrating Tregs sorted from the breast tumor. The receptor was derived from a female donor with breast cancer.

The CDR3 loop is CASTKDRGDTEAFF. The CDR3 DNA follows: TGCGCCAGCACCAAGGACAGGGGTGACACTGAAGCTTTCTTT. The J gene is TRBJ1-1, the V gene TRBV5-1; 9 bases line up with TRBD1. The germline gives CDR1 SGHRS, CDR2 YFSETQ. The CDR3 runs to 14 residues. Trimming took 6 bases from V and 3 from J; bases not matched to a gene: 6.